Shown below are 31 T cell receptor beta chains from a single sample sequenced in a study of T-cell reconstitution after alpha-beta-depleted transplantation in children. Library preparation (for TCRbeta) was performed with unique molecular identifiers. TCRdb reanalysed the PCR reads using MiXCR and keeps one entry per CDR3 protein. The sample yields approximately 190,000 distinct CDR3 sequences, about 6% seen once. Sequencing used PBMCs, obtained before TCRalphabeta/CD19-depleted stem cell transplant. The receptors stem from a girl less than two years old with combined immunodeficiency, due to receive a stem cell transplant.

The chain couples TRBV12-3 or TRBV12-4 to TRBJ1-5; unclear D gene. Trimming pared 5 bases from V and 0 bases from J, leaving 5 bases between. The length of the CDR3 is 13 residues. CDR3: CASSVHSNQPQHF. As DNA, the CDR3 is TGTGCCAGCAGTGTCCATAGCAATCAGCCCCAGCATTTT.

This clonotype has ten or more counts. The chain combines TRBV29-1 with TRBJ2-1; TRBD1 agrees at 10 bases. This CDR3 is 16 amino acids long. The germline gives CDR1 SQVTM, CDR2 ANQGSEA. The V gene end was trimmed by 3 bases and the J gene end by 2 bases; junction bases not matched to a gene: 7. The chain's CDR3 is CSVDSRQGAPYNEQFF. CDR3 sequence (DNA): TGCAGCGTTGATTCCCGACAGGGGGCCCCCTACAATGAGCAGTTCTTC.

This clonotype appeared many times. CDR3 amino acids: CASSPPGGTVGDEQYF. As DNA, the CDR3 is TGTGCCAGCAGTCCCCCCGGAGGGACAGTGGGGGACGAGCAGTACTTC. The chain links TRBV6-5 to TRBJ2-7; possible D gene TRBD1, 7 bases. There are 16 residues in the CDR3. V lost 5 bases and J lost 5, with 22 bases in between. CDR1 is MNHEY, CDR2 SVGAGI, per germline.

This clonotype was detected many times. This sequence joins TRBV7-8 and TRBJ2-7, with D possibly TRBD2 on 6 matching bases. The V end lost 2 bases, the J end lost 2 bases, and 10 bases lay between the germline ends. Germline-derived CDR1 and CDR2 are SGHVS and FQNEAQ. This CDR3 is built from 14 residues. The CDR3 sequence is CASSLIQRAYEQYF. The CDR3 nucleotides are TGTGCCAGCAGCTTAATCCAGCGGGCCTACGAGCAGTACTTC.

This clonotype has at least ten counts. The chain carries TRBV7-2 and TRBJ2-5; D is ambiguous. Germline CDR1 and CDR2: SGHTA and FQGNSA. The CDR3 spans 15 residues. Trimming removed 2 bases at V and 3 bases at J, with 13 bases between. As DNA, the CDR3 is TGTGCCAGCAGCTTATCCTTCCTAGGAAAAGAGACCCAGTACTTC. Its protein product is CASSLSFLGKETQYF.

This clonotype showed up many times. V gene TRBV7-8 combines with J gene TRBJ2-6; D unclear. The V gene lost 2 bases and the J gene lost 0 bases, with 8 bases spanning the gap. CDR3 length: 16 amino acids. CDR1 is SGHVS and CDR2 is FQNEAQ in the germline V gene. Here the CDR3 DNA reads TGTGCCAGCAGCTTATCGAGTCCCTCTGGGGCCAACGTCCTGACTTTC. It is translated as CASSLSSPSGANVLTF. The full variable domain, with the rest looked up from reference TRBV7-8 and TRBJ2-6, is GAGVSQSPRYKVAKRGQDVALRCDPISGHVSLFWYQQALGQGPEFLTYFQNEAQLDKSGLPSDRFFAERPEGSVSTLKIQRTQQEDSAVYLCASSLSSPSGANVLTFGAGSRLTVL.

This clonotype was counted at least ten times. The chain joins TRBV6-4 to TRBJ2-3, with D tentatively TRBD2 (5 bases). CDR1 is MRHNA, CDR2 SNTAGT, per germline. This CDR3 is 15 amino acids long. Trimming stripped 0 bases from V and 6 bases from J, with 13 bases between. This chain's CDR3 is CASSDSGDPSDTQYF. In DNA form, the CDR3 reads TGTGCCAGCAGTGACTCGGGAGATCCAAGTGATACGCAGTATTTT.

This clonotype has ten or more counts. The chain joins TRBV4-1 to TRBJ1-1, with D unresolved. Germline CDR1 is MGHRA and CDR2 is YSYEKL. V shed 1 base and J shed 7 bases, with 10 bases lying between them. This CDR3 has 13 residues. The CDR3, as DNA: TGCGCCAGCAGCCAAGGACCGGCGGTTGAAGCTTTCTTT. Protein sequence: CASSQGPAVEAFF.

This clonotype has a count of ten or more. The J gene is TRBJ2-7, the V gene TRBV28; maybe TRBD1 (5 bases). V was pared by 6 bases and J by 2 bases, with 14 bases between. CDR3 size: 14 residues. The germline V gene has CDR1 MDHEN and CDR2 SYDVKM. The CDR3 coding sequence is TGTGCCAGCAGGCCAGGGATTCCGGCCTACGAGCAGTACTTC. This gives the protein CASRPGIPAYEQYF.

This clonotype showed up many times. CDR3 DNA sequence: TGTGCCAGCAGCTTATTGGGACCCCTATACAATGAGCAGTTCTTC. It encodes CASSLLGPLYNEQFF. This chain links TRBV7-9 with TRBJ2-1; the D call may be TRBD1 or TRBD2 (5 bases each). There are 15 residues in the CDR3. From germline, CDR1 is SEHNR and CDR2 FQNEAQ (reference sequence). Trimming took 2 bases from V and 4 from J, leaving 12 bases between them.

This clonotype was picked up many times. The V gene is TRBV7-2, the J gene TRBJ2-2; either TRBD1 or TRBD2 may supply D (5 bases each). The CDR3 spans 17 residues. Germline CDR1 SGHTA, CDR2 FQGNSA. The V end was cut by 2 bases, the J end by 6 bases, with 19 bases between. CDR3 DNA sequence: TGTGCCAGCAGCTTACTTCTTGATCAGGGTAGCGCCGGGGAGCTGTTTTTT. Amino acid sequence: CASSLLLDQGSAGELFF.

This clonotype was seen repeatedly, ten times or more. V and J are TRBV11-2 and TRBJ2-1, with 7 bases fitting TRBD2. This CDR3 spans 18 amino acids. Per the germline V gene, CDR1 is SGHAT and CDR2 is FQNNGV. The V segment lost 5 bases and the J segment 4 bases; nucleotides outside the gene matches: 17. The CDR3 is CASSRGSAYYKAYNEQFF. CDR3 coding DNA: TGTGCCAGCAGCCGCGGGAGTGCCTATTATAAGGCGTACAATGAGCAGTTCTTC.

At least ten counts were recorded for this clonotype. The chain carries TRBV5-1 and TRBJ2-5; no reliable D call. The CDR3 covers 13 residues. Germline CDR1 is SGHRS and CDR2 is YFSETQ. V lost 5 bases and J lost 2, with 10 bases in between. The CDR3 loop reads CASRKGGQETQYF. Here the CDR3 DNA reads TGCGCCAGCAGGAAGGGCGGACAAGAGACCCAGTACTTC. Based on the CDR3 plus reference TRBV5-1 and TRBJ2-5, the full variable domain is KAGVTQTPRYLIKTRGQQVTLSCSPISGHRSVSWYQQTPGQGLQFLFEYFSETQRNKGNFPGRFSGRQFSNSRSEMNVSTLELGDSALYLCASRKGGQETQYFGPGTRLLVL.

This clonotype was recorded many times. CDR3 in amino acids: CASSQEVAGGLLLYEQYF. Written as DNA, the CDR3 is TGTGCCAGCAGCCAAGAGGTAGCGGGGGGACTTTTATTGTACGAGCAGTACTTC. The chain links TRBV4-2 to TRBJ2-7; 10 bases line up with TRBD2. Germline V lookup: CDR1 LGHNA, CDR2 YNFKEQ. V trimming: 0 bases; J trimming: 4 bases; junction bases outside the gene matches: 12. This CDR3 is built from 18 residues.

In this sample, this clonotype turned up a few times. V usage is TRBV18 and J usage is TRBJ1-1, with D maybe TRBD1 (6 bases). The length of the CDR3 is 14 residues. Trimming removed 1 base at V and 1 base at J, with 7 bases between. The germline CDR1 and CDR2 sequences are KGHSH and LQKENI. As DNA, the CDR3 is TGTGCCAGCTCACCACGGACAGAGAACACTGAAGCTTTCTTT. Protein: CASSPRTENTEAFF.

This clonotype was detected ten times or more. The V gene is TRBV28, the J gene TRBJ1-1, with D possibly being TRBD1 (5 bases). This CDR3 comprises 11 residues. V was trimmed by 5 bases and J by 11 bases, leaving 12 bases between them. CDR1 is MDHEN, CDR2 SYDVKM, per germline. DNA of the CDR3: TGTGCCAGCAGTCGGGGCAGGGTGGCTTTCTTT. Residues: CASSRGRVAFF.

Details on this clonotype: A junction end diverges from the germline sequence, so it may reflect a read error. The chain carries TRBV3-1 and TRBJ2-2, with 15 bases identical to TRBD2. The germline gives CDR1 LGHDT, CDR2 YNNKEL (reference sequence). The CDR3 contains 19 residues. Here the CDR3 reads CASCSGLAGGPAGTGVLFF. The CDR3 coding sequence is TGTGCCAGCTGTTCCGGACTAGCGGGAGGGCCAGCGGGCACCGGGGTGCTGTTTTTT. The full variable domain, rest sourced from reference TRBV3-1 and TRBJ2-2, is DTAVSQTPKYLVTQMGNDKSIKCEQNLGHDTMYWYKQDSKKFLKIMFSYNNKELIINETVPNRFSPKSPDKAHLNLHINSLELGDSAVYFCASCSGLAGGPAGTGVLFFGEGSRLTVL.

Many counts were recorded for this clonotype. This sequence joins TRBV4-1 and TRBJ1-2; D ambiguous. V lost 0 bases and J 4 bases, leaving 6 bases between the germline ends. Germline CDR1 reads MGHRA; CDR2 reads YSYEKL. The CDR3 is made up of 13 amino acids. CDR3 sequence reads: CASSQEETYGYTF. Written as DNA, the CDR3 is TGCGCCAGCAGCCAAGAGGAGACCTATGGCTACACCTTC.

This clonotype was seen at least ten times. V and J are TRBV20-1 and TRBJ2-5; tentatively, D is TRBD1 (6 bases). Germline V gene sequence: CDR1 DFQATT, CDR2 SNEGSKA (reference sequence). The CDR3 is made up of 14 amino acids. Between the trimmed V and J ends, which lost 3 bases and 2 bases, there was a span of 13 bases. CDR3 loop: CSASMEQGQETQYF. For the CDR3, the DNA is TGCAGTGCTAGCATGGAACAGGGTCAAGAGACCCAGTACTTC.

This clonotype was detected ten times or more. CDR3 bases: TGCGCCAGCAGCTTGGGTGGCCCTGGAAACACCATATATTTT. This sequence encodes CASSLGGPGNTIYF. The chain carries TRBV5-1 and TRBJ1-3, with unresolved D. CDR3 size: 14 residues. Germline CDR1 is SGHRS and CDR2 is YFSETQ. V was cut by 0 bases and J by 2 bases, with 6 bases left in between.

The chain couples TRBV5-5 to TRBJ2-7; TRBD1 aligns across 7 bases. Germline values: CDR1 SGHKS, CDR2 YYEKEE (reference sequence). V shed 3 bases and J 2 bases; nucleotides not matched to a gene: 8. This CDR3 is built from 15 residues. CDR3 loop: CASSSGTARPYEQYF. As DNA, the CDR3 is TGTGCCAGCAGCTCCGGGACAGCCAGACCCTACGAGCAGTACTTC.

The V and J genes are TRBV4-3 and TRBJ1-1; D possibly corresponds to TRBD1 (5 bases). Germline-derived CDR1 and CDR2 are LGHNA and YSLEER. V was shortened by 0 bases and J by 5 bases, with 10 bases between the two germline ends. CDR3 length: 14 amino acids. The CDR3 region has the DNA TGCGCCAGCAGCCAAGAAGCAGGGTTAACTGAAGCTTTCTTT. As protein: CASSQEAGLTEAFF.

In its sample, this clonotype was seen many times. The gene calls are TRBV13 and TRBJ2-1, with D possibly being TRBD1 (5 bases). V shed 5 bases and J shed 1 base, with 15 bases lying between them. In germline, CDR1 is PRHDT, CDR2 FYEKMQ (reference sequence). This CDR3 has 16 amino acids. The CDR3 sequence: CASSTRRQNSYNEQFF. The CDR3 DNA sequence: TGTGCCAGCAGCACGCGTCGACAGAATTCCTACAATGAGCAGTTCTTC. The entire variable domain, with the rest obtained from reference TRBV13 and TRBJ2-1, is as follows: AAGVIQSPRHLIKEKRETATLKCYPIPRHDTVYWYQQGPGQDPQFLISFYEKMQSDKGSIPDRFSAQQFSDYHSELNMSSLELGDSALYFCASSTRRQNSYNEQFFGPGTRLTVL.

This clonotype was observed many times. The J gene is TRBJ2-4, the V gene TRBV28; 10 bases are shared with TRBD1. This CDR3 is built from 14 residues. CDR1 MDHEN and CDR2 SYDVKM come from the germline V gene. V gave up 6 bases and J gave up 8 bases; unmatched junction bases: 7. CDR3 residues: CASRLLGQGYIQYF. CDR3 coding DNA: TGTGCCAGCAGGCTCCTGGGACAGGGGTACATTCAGTACTTC.

There are many counts of this clonotype. The rearrangement joins TRBV29-1 to TRBJ2-1, with D possibly matching TRBD2 (6 bases). This CDR3 region has 14 residues. Germline loops: CDR1 SQVTM, CDR2 ANQGSEA. V lost 3 bases to trimming and J lost 1 base, with 10 bases between them. Here the CDR3 reads CSVDGRGSYNEQFF. The CDR3 bases are TGCAGCGTTGATGGGCGGGGATCCTACAATGAGCAGTTCTTC.

This clonotype was counted only a few times. The chain combines TRBV5-1 with TRBJ2-5; D is tentatively TRBD1 or TRBD2 (5 bases each). Trimming stripped 6 bases from V and 5 bases from J, with 23 bases between. The germline gives CDR1 SGHRS, CDR2 YFSETQ. The CDR3 spans 16 residues. The DNA for the CDR3 is TGCGCCAGCACCCTCACCGGGGCAGGGCGAGGGGAGACCCAGTACTTC. It codes for CASTLTGAGRGETQYF. Full variable domain (remainder filled in from reference TRBV5-1 and TRBJ2-5): KAGVTQTPRYLIKTRGQQVTLSCSPISGHRSVSWYQQTPGQGLQFLFEYFSETQRNKGNFPGRFSGRQFSNSRSEMNVSTLELGDSALYLCASTLTGAGRGETQYFGPGTRLLVL.

The table lists this clonotype with many counts. The chain has TRBV21-1 and TRBJ2-7. TRBV21-1 is listed as a pseudogene. This CDR3 has 13 residues. In DNA form, the CDR3 reads TGTGCCAGCAGCAAAGGGTGGTTCTACGAGCAGTACTTC. Translated, it gives CASSKGWFYEQYF.

This clonotype was recorded at least ten times. The V gene is TRBV20-1, the J gene TRBJ1-1, with a tentative D call TRBD1 (5 bases). V lost 0 bases and J lost 6, with 20 bases in between. The CDR3 has 16 amino acids. The germline gives CDR1 DFQATT, CDR2 SNEGSKA (reference sequence). The DNA for the CDR3 is TGCAGTGCTAGAGATCTGGGGGACTCCCCGGGTGCTGAAGCTTTCTTT. Protein product: CSARDLGDSPGAEAFF.

This clonotype was detected ten times or more. V gene TRBV12-3 or TRBV12-4 combines with J gene TRBJ2-4, with D unclear. The CDR3 spans 13 residues. Trimming took off 3 bases at V and 10 bases at J, with 13 bases between the two ends. The CDR3 here is CASSLSNRAIQYF. The CDR3 coding sequence is TGTGCCAGCAGTTTGTCTAATAGGGCTATTCAGTACTTC.

This clonotype was seen repeatedly, ten times or more. CDR3 residues: CASRPGGGGSYNEQFF. DNA of the CDR3: TGTGCCAGCAGGCCCGGCGGGGGAGGCTCCTACAATGAGCAGTTCTTC. The genes are TRBV6-6 and TRBJ2-1, with 7 positions matching TRBD2. V shed 6 bases and J 0 bases; nucleotides not matched to a gene: 8. Germline V gives CDR1 MNHNY, CDR2 SVGAGI (reference sequence). This CDR3 is built from 16 residues.

V and J are TRBV7-2 and TRBJ2-7; 8 nucleotides match TRBD2. Germline CDR1 reads SGHTA; CDR2 reads FQGNSA. Losses at the gene ends were 6 bases for V and 1 base for J; bases not matched to a gene: 8. This CDR3 contains 15 residues. The CDR3 reads CASSSGLAPSYEQYF. The CDR3 DNA sequence: TGTGCCAGCAGTTCCGGACTAGCCCCTTCCTACGAGCAGTACTTC. Complete variable domain (other parts from reference TRBV7-2 and TRBJ2-7): GAGVSQSPSNKVTEKGKDVELRCDPISGHTALYWYRQSLGQGLEFLIYFQGNSAPDKSGLPSDRFSAERTGGSVSTLTIQRTQQEDSAVYLCASSSGLAPSYEQYFGPGTRLTVT.